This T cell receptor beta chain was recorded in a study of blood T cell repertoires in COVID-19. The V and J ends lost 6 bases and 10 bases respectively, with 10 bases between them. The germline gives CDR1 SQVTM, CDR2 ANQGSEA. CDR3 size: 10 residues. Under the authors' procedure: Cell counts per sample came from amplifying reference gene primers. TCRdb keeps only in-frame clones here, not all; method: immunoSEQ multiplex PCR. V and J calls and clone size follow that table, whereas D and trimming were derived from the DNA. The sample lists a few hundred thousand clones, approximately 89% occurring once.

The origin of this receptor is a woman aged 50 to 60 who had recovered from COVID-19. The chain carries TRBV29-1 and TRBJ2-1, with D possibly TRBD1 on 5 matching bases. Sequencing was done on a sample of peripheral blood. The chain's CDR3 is CSVGHGEQFF. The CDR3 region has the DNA TGCAGCGTCGGACACGGGGAGCAGTTCTTC.